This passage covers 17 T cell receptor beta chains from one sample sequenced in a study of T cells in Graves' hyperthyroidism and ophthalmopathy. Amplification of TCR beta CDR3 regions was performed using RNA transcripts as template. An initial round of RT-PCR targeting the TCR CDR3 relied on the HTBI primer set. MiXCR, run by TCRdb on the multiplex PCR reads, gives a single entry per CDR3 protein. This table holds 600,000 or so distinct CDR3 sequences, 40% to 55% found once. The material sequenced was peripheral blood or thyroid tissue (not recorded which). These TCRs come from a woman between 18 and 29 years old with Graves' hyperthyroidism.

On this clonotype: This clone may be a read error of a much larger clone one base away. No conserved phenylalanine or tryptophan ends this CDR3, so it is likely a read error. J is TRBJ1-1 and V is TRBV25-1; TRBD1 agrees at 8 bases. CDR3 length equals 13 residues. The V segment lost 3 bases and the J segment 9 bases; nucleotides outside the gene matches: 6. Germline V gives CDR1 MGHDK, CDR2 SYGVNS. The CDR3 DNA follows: TGTGCCAGCAGTGATGGACAGGGTGCGAAAGCTTTCCTT. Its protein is CASSDGQGAKAFL.

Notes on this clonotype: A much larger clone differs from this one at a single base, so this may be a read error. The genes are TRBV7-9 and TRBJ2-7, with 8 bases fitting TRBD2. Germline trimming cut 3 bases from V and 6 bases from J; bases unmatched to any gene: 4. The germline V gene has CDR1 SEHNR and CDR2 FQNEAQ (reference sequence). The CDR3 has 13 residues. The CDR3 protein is CASSFWTSSEQYF. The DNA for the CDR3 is TGTGCCAGCAGCTTCTGGACTAGCTCCGAGCAGTACTTC.

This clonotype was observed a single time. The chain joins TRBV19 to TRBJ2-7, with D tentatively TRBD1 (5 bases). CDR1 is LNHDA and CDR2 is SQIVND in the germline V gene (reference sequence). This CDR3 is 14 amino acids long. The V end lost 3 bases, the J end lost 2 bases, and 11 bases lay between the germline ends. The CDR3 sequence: CASSIRARAYEQYF. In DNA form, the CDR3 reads TGTGCCAGTAGTATCAGGGCCCGGGCCTACGAGCAGTACTTC.

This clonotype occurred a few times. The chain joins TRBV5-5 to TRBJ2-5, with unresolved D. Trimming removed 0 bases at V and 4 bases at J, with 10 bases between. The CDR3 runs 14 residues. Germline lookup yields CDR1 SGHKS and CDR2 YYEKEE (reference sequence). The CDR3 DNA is TGTGCCAGCAGCTTGGTTCCGCTTGGAGAGACCCAGTACTTC. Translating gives CASSLVPLGETQYF. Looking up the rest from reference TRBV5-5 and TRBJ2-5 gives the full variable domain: DAGVTQSPTHLIKTRGQQVTLRCSPISGHKSVSWYQQVLGQGPQFIFQYYEKEERGRGNFPDRFSARQFPNYSSELNVNALLLGDSALYLCASSLVPLGETQYFGPGTRLLVL.

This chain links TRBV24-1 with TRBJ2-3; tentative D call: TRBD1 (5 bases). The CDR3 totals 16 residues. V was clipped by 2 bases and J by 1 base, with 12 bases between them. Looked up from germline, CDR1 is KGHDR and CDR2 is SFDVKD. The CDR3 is CATSDSQGFGTDTQYF. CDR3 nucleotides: TGTGCCACCAGTGATTCGCAGGGTTTCGGCACAGATACGCAGTATTTT.

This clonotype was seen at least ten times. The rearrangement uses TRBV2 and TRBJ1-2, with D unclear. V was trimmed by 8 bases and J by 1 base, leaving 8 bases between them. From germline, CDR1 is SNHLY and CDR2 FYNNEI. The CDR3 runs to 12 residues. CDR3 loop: CASRGNNYGYTF. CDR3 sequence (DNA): TGTGCCAGCCGTGGGAATAACTATGGCTACACCTTC.

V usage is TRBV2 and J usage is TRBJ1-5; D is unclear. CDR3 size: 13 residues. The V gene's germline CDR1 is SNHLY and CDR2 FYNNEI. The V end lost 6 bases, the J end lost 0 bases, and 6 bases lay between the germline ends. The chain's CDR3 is CASRQISNQPQHF. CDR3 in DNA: TGTGCCAGCAGACAGATTAGCAATCAGCCCCAGCATTTT. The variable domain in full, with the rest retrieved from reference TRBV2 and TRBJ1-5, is EPEVTQTPSHQVTQMGQEVILRCVPISNHLYFYWYRQILGQKVEFLVSFYNNEISEKSEIFDDQFSVERPDGSNFTLKIRSTKLEDSAMYFCASRQISNQPQHFGDGTRLSIL.

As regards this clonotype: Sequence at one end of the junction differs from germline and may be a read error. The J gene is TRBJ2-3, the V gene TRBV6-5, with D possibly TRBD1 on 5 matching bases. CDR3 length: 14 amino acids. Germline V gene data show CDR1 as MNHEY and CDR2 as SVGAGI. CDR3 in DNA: TGTGCCAGCAGTCTCACAGAGAGCACAGGTACGCAGTATTTT. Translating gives CASSLTESTGTQYF.

The CDR3 DNA follows: TGTGCCAGCGGGACCCAGGGGAGTGGGGCTGAAGCTTTCTTT. This translates into CASGTQGSGAEAFF. The rearrangement joins TRBV9 to TRBJ1-1, with a weak D call TRBD1 (6 bases). V dropped 7 bases and J dropped 6 bases, with 19 bases sitting between them. This CDR3 is 14 amino acids long. CDR1 and CDR2 (germline): SGDLS, YYNGEE.

CDR3 amino acids: CATRAGGPHEQYF. The CDR3, as DNA: TGTGCCACCCGAGCGGGAGGGCCCCACGAGCAGTACTTC. V and J are TRBV10-3 and TRBJ2-7; 10 nucleotides line up with TRBD2. The CDR3 loop spans 13 amino acids. V was pared by 10 bases and J by 5 bases, with 8 bases of the junction left unmatched. Germline CDR1 is ENHRY and CDR2 is SYGVKD.

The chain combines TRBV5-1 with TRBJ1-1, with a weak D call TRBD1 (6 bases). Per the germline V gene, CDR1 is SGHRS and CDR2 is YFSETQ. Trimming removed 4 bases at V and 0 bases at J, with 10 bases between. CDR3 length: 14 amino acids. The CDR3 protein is CASSRGTLNTEAFF. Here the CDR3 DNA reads TGCGCCAGCAGCAGGGGGACGCTGAACACTGAAGCTTTCTTT.

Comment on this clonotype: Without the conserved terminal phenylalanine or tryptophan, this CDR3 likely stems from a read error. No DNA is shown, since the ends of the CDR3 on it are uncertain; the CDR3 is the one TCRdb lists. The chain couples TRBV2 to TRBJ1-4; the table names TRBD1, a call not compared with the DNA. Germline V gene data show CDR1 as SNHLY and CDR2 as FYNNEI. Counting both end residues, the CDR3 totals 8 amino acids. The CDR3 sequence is CASSEAGA.

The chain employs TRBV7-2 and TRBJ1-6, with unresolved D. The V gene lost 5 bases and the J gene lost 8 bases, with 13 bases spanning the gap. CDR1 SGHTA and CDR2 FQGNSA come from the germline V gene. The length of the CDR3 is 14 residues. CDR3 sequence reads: CASSLGGPDSPLHF. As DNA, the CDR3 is TGTGCCAGCAGCCTAGGTGGCCCTGATTCACCCCTCCACTTT.

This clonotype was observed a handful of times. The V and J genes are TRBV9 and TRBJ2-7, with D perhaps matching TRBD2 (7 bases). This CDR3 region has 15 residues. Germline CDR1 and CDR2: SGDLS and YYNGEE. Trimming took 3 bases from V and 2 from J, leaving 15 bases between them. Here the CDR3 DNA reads TGTGCCAGCAGCGAGGGGGGGGACTCTGCCTACGAGCAGTACTTC. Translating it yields CASSEGGDSAYEQYF.

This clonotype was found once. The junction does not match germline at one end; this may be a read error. The CDR3, as DNA: TGTGCCAGCAGCATCCTAGCCGAGACCCGGTACTTC. This encodes CASSILAETRYF. The V and J genes are TRBV7-3 and TRBJ2-5; possibly TRBD2 for D (5 bases). The CDR3 covers 12 residues. CDR1 is SGHTA, CDR2 FQGTGA, per germline.

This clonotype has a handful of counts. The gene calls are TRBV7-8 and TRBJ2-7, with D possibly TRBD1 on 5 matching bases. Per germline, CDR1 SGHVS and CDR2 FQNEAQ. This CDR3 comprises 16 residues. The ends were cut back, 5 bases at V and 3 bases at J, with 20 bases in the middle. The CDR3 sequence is CASSPATLGHDYEQYF. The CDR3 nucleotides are TGTGCCAGCAGCCCTGCCACTTTAGGACATGACTACGAGCAGTACTTC.

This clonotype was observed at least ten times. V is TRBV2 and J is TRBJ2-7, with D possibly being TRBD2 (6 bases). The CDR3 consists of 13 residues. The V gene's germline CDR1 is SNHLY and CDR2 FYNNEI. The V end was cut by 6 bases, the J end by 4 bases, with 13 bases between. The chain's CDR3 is CASSREPRYEQYF. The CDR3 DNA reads TGTGCCAGCAGCCGGGAGCCCCGTTACGAGCAGTACTTC.